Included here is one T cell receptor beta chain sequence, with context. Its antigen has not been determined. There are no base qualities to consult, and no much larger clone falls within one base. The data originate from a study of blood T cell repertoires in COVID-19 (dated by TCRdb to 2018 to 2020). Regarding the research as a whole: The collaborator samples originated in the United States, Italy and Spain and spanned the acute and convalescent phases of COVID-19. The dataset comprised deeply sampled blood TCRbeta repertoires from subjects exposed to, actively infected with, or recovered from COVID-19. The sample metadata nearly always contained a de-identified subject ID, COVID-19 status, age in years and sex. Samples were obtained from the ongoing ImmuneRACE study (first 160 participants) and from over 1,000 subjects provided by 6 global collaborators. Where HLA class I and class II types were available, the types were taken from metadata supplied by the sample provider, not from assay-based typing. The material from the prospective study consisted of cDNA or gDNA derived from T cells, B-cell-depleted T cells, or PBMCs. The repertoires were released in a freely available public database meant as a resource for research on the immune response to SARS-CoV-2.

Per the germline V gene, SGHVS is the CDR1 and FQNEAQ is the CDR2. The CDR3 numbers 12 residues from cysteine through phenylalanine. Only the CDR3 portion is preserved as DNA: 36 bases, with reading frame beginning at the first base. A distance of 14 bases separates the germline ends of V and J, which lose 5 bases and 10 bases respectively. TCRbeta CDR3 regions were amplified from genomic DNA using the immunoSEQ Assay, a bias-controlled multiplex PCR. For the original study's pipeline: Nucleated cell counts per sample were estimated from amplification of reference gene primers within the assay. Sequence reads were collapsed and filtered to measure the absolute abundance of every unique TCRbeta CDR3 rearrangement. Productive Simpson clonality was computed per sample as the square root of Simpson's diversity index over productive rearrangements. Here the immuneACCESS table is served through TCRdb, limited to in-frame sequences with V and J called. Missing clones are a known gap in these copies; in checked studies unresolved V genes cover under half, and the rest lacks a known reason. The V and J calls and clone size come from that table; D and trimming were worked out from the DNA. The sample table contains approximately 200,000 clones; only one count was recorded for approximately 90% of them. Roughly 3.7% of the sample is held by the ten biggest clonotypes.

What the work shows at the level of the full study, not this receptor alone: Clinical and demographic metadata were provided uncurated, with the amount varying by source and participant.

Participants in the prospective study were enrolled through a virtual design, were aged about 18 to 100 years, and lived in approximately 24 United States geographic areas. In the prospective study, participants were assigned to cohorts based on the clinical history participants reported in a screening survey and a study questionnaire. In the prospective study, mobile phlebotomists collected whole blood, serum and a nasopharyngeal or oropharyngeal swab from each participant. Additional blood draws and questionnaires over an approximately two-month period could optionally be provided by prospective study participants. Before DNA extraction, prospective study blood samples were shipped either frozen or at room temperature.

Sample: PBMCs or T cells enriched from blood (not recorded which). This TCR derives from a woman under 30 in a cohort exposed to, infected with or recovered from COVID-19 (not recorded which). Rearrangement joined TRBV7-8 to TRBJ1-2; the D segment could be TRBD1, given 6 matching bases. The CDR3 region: CASSRDVGAYTF. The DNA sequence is TGTGCCAGCAGCCGAGACGTGGGGGCCTACACCTTC.